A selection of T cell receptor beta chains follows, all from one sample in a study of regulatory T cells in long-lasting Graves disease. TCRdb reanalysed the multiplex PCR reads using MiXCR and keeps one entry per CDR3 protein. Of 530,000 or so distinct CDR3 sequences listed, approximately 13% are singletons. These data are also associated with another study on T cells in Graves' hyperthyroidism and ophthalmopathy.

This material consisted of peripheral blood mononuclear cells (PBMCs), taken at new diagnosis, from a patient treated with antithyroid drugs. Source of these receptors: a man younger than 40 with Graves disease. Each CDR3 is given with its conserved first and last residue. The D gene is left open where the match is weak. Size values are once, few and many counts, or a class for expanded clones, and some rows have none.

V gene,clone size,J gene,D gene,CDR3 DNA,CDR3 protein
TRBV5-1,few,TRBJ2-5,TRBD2,TGCGCCAGCAGCTGGGGGAGGGTTCAAGAGACCCAGTACTTC,CASSWGRVQETQYF
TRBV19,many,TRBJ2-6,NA,TGTGCCAGTAGTAGGGGCAGGGGCAGCTCTGGGGCCAACGTCCTGACTTTC,CASSRGRGSSGANVLTF
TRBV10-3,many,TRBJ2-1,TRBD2,TGTGCCATCAGTCAAGTGACTAGCGGGAGTAATGAGCAGTTCTTC,CAISQVTSGSNEQFF
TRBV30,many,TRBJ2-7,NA,TGTGCCTGGAGTGTTGGAGGGTACAGCGAGCAGTACTTC,CAWSVGGYSEQYF
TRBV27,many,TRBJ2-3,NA,TGTGCCATCAGATCTCACGACAGCACAGATACGCAGTATTTT,CAIRSHDSTDTQYF
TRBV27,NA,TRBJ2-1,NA,TGTGCCAGCAGCAATAGCGGAGAGGGCCCTCGGGAGCAGTTCTTC,CASSNSGEGPREQFF
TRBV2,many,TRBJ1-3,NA,TGTGCCAGCAGTTACGATCCTGGAAACACCATATATTTT,CASSYDPGNTIYF
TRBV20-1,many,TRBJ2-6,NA,TGCAGTGTGACACTGACGGGGGCCAACGTCCTGACTTTC,CSVTLTGANVLTF
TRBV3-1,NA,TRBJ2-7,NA,TGTGCCAGCAGCCAAGTTGAGACCGTGACAGTATACGAGCAGTACTTC,CASSQVETVTVYEQYF
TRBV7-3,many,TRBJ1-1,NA,TGTGCCAGCAGCCACATGCCCGGGGACACTGAAGCTTTCTTT,CASSHMPGDTEAFF
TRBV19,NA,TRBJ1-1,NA,TGTGCCAGTAGTATATTTTCCCCTGGGAACACTGAAGCTTTCTTT,CASSIFSPGNTEAFF
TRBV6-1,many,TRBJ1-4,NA,TGTGCCAGCAGGGATTATGAAAAACTGTTTTTT,CASRDYEKLFF
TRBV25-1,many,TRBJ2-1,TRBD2,TGTGCCAGCAGTGATGCGGGACTAGTCCCCAATGAGCAGTTCTTC,CASSDAGLVPNEQFF
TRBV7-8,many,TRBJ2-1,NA,TGTGCCAGCAACCCGACGAGGCTAGCGCTAAATGAGCAGTTCTTC,CASNPTRLALNEQFF
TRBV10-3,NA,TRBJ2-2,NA,TGTGCCATCAGTCATGAGGGGACCGGGGAGCTGTTTTTT,CAISHEGTGELFF
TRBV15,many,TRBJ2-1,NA,TGTGCCACCAGCAGAGAGATGGGAGGGGGCGTACCAGATGAGCAGTTCTTC,CATSREMGGGVPDEQFF
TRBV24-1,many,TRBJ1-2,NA,TGTGCCACCAGTGACTCGGGATCCGGCTATGGCTACACCTTC,CATSDSGSGYGYTF
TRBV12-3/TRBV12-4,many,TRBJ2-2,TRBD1,TGTGCCAGCAGCGGACAGGGGAAGCTGTTTTTT,CASSGQGKLFF
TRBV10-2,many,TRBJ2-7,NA,TGCGCCAGCAGTGAAGGGCAGTCTTACAGGGAGCAGTACTTC,CASSEGQSYREQYF
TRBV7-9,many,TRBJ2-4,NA,TGTGCCAGCAGCTTAGTGGAAAGAAACATTCAGTACTTC,CASSLVERNIQYF
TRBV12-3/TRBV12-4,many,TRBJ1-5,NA,TGTGCCAGCAGTTTGGCAGGGCGCAATCAGCCCCAGCATTTT,CASSLAGRNQPQHF
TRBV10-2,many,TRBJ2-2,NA,TGCGCCAGCAGTGACGTGAACACCGGGGAGCTGTTTTTT,CASSDVNTGELFF
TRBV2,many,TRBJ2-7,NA,TGTGCCAGCATAGTAGGCCGCTCCTACGAGCAGTACTTC,CASIVGRSYEQYF
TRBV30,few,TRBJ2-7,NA,TGTGCCAGCCTCGGAAGGGCCGGGAGAGAGCAGTACTTC,CASLGRAGREQYF
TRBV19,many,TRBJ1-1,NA,TGTGCCAGTAGTATCCGGCAGGGGACGGTGATGGGGTCGGTTGAAGCTTTCTTT,CASSIRQGTVMGSVEAFF
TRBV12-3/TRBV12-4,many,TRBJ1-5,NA,TGCGCCAGCAGCTCCGGACAGCCGAATCAGCCCCAGCATTTT,CASSSGQPNQPQHF
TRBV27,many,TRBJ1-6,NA,TGTGCCAGCAAACGGTCGAGGGTCTCACCCCTCCACTTT,CASKRSRVSPLHF
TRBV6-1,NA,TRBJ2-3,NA,TGTGCCAGCAGAACACAGGGTATAACGCAGTATTTT,CASRTQGITQYF
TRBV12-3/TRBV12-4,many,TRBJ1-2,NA,TGTGCCAGCAGTTTAGGTCCCTTGGAGGGCTACACCTTC,CASSLGPLEGYTF
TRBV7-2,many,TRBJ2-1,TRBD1,TGTGCCAGCAGCTCACTCGGGACAGGGGGTTATGAGCAGTTCTTC,CASSSLGTGGYEQFF
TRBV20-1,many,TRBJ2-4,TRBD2,TGCAGTGCGACCTGGCGGGCTAGCGGTTTAGCCAAAAACATTCAGTACTTC,CSATWRASGLAKNIQYF